This T cell receptor beta chain is from a study of blood T cells in healthy people across ages. Overall study findings and caveats: Any changes in expanded clonotypes were possibly confounded, as donor CMV status remained unknown. The unsorted PBMCs prevented any conclusive comparison of naive versus antigen-experienced cells.

A sample-barcoded 5' primer and a J-beta primer mix were used in a second PCR of roughly 6 to 11 cycles. Using its own MiXCR run on the 5' RACE reads, TCRdb lists one record per CDR3 protein. The sample consists of more than 650,000 distinct CDR3 sequences, 22% of them appearing once. With respect to this clonotype: What it binds is unknown.

The CDR3 is 12 amino acids. V dropped 4 bases and J dropped 0 bases, with 4 bases sitting between them. Germline assignment: CDR1 LNHDA and CDR2 SQIVND (reference sequence). The TCR was taken from a man aged 70-80 years in good health. What was sequenced was blood. This sequence joins TRBV19 and TRBJ2-7; D remains unclear. The CDR3: CASSTNSYEQYF. The DNA of the CDR3 is TGTGCCAGTAGTACGAACTCCTACGAGCAGTACTTC. Using reference TRBV19 and TRBJ2-7 for the parts outside the CDR3, the full variable domain is DGGITQSPKYLFRKEGQNVTLSCEQNLNHDAMYWYRQDPGQGLRLIYYSQIVNDFQKGDIAEGYSVSREKKESFPLTVTSAQKNPTAFYLCASSTNSYEQYFGPGTRLTVT.